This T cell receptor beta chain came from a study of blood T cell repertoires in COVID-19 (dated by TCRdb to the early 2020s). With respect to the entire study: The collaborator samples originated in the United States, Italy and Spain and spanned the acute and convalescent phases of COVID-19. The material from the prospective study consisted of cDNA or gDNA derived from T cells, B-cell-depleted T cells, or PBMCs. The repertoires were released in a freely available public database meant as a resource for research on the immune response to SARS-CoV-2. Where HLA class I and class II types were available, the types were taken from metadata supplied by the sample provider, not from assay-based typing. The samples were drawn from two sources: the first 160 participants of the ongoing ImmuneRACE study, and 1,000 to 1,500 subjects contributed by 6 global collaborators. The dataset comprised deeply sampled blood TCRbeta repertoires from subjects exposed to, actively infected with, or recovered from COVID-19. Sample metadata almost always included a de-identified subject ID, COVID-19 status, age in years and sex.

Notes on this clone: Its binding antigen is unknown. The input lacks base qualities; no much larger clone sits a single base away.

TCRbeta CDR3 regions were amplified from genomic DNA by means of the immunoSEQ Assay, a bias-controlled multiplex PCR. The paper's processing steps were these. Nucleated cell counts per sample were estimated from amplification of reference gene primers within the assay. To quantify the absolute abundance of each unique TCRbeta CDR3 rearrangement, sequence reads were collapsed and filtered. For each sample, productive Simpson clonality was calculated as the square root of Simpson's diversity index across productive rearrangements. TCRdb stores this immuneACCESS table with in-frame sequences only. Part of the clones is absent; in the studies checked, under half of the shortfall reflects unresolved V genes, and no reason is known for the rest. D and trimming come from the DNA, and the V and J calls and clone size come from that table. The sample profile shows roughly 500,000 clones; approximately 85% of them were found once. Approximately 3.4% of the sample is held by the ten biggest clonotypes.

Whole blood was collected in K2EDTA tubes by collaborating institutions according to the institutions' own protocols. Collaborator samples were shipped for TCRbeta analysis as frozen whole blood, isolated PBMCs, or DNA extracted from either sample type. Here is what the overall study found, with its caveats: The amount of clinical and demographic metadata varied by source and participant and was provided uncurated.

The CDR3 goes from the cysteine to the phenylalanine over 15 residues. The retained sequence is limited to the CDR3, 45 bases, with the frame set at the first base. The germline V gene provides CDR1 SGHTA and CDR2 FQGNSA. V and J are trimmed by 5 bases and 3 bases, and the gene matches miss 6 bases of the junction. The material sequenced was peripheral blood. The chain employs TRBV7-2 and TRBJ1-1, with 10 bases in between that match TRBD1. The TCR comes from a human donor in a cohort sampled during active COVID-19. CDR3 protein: CASSARTGGYTEAFF. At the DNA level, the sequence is TGTGCCAGCAGCGCCAGGACAGGGGGGTACACTGAAGCTTTCTTT.